This TCR beta chain was sequenced during a study of radiation and T cells in renal cell carcinoma. Study details: Nephrectomy followed 15 Gy stereotactic body radiation by 4 weeks. Findings of the study overall: Baseline intratumoral clonotype presence is unknown without pretreatment biopsies. In blood, top tumor clones expanded by 2 weeks, shrinking by 4.

Produced via immunoSEQ multiplex PCR; TCRdb's table is partial and in-frame only. The repertoire holds roughly 130,000 clones, with about 81% as singletons. Time point of the sample: blood 2 weeks post-SBRT. As for treatment: 15 Gy SBRT to primary tumor, nephrectomy 4 weeks later. This clone was seen more than once but under ten times. Its antigen is still unknown. V lost 1 base, J lost 4 bases, and 17 bases lay in between. This CDR3 contains 17 residues. J is TRBJ1-3 and V is TRBV23-1; D is undetermined. TRBV23-1 carries the ORF label, with uncertain function. The material sequenced was blood, taken from a patient whose treatment included radiotherapy and nephrectomy. The sequence derives from a woman aged 55-69 years with renal cell carcinoma. The CDR3 sequence: CASSQFPVGFVGNTIYF. In DNA form, the CDR3 reads TGCGCCAGCAGTCAATTCCCCGTGGGTTTTGTCGGAAACACCATATATTTT.